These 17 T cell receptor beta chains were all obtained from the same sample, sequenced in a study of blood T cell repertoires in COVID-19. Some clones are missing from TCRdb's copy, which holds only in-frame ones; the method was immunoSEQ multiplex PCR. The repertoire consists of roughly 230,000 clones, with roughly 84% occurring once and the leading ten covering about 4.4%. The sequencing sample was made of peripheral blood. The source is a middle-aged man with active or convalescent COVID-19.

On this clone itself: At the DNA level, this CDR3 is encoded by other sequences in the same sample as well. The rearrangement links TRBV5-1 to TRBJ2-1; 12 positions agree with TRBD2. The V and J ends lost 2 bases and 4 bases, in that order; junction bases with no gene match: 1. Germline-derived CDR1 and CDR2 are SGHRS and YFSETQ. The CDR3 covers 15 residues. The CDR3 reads CASSFTSGGYNEQFF. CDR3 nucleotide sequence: TGCGCCAGCAGCTTTACTAGCGGGGGGTACAATGAGCAGTTCTTC.

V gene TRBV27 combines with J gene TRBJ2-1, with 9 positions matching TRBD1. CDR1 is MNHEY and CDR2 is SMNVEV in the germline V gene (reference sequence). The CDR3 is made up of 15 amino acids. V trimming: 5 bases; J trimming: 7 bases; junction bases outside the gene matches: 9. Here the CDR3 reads CASSPGQGLSNEQFF. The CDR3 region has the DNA TGTGCCAGCAGTCCCGGACAGGGGTTGTCAAATGAGCAGTTCTTC.

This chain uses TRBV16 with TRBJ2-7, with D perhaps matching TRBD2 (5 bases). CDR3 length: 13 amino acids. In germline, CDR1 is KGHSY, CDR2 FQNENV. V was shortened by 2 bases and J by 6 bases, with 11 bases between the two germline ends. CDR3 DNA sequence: TGTGCCAGCAGCCAAGGAGGATTCGGCGAGCAGTACTTC. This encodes CASSQGGFGEQYF.

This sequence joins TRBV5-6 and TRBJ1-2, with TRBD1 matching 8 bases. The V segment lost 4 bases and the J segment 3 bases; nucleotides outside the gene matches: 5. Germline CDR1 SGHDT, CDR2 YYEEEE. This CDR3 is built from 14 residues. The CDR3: CASSIGQGDYGYTF. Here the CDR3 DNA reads TGTGCCAGCAGCATCGGACAGGGAGACTATGGCTACACCTTC.

CDR3 region: CASSLQTGIGNQPQHF. The CDR3 DNA follows: TGTGCCAGCAGCCTTCAGACAGGGATAGGGAATCAGCCCCAGCATTTT. The chain joins TRBV5-6 to TRBJ1-5; 7 bases are a match to TRBD1. CDR3 size: 16 residues. V dropped 4 bases and J dropped 4; count of bases not matched to a gene: 11. Germline-derived CDR1 and CDR2 are SGHDT and YYEEEE.

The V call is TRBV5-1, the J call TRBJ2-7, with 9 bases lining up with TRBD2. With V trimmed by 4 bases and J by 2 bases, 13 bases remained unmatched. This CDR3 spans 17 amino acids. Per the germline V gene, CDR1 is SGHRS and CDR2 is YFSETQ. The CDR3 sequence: CASSPWSSGGPPYEQYF. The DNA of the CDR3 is TGCGCCAGCAGCCCCTGGAGTAGCGGGGGCCCACCCTACGAGCAGTACTTC.

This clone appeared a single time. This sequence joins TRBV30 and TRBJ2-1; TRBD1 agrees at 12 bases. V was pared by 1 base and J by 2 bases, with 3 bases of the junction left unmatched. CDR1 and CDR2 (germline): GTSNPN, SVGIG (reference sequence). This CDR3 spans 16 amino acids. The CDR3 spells CAWSAGTGGPYNEQFF. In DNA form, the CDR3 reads TGTGCCTGGAGTGCCGGGACAGGGGGCCCCTACAATGAGCAGTTCTTC.

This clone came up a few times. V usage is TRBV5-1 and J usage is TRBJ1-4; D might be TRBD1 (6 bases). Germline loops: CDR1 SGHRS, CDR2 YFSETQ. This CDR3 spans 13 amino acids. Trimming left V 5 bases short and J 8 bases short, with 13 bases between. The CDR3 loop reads CASRWTAGEKLFF. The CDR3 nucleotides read TGCGCCAGCAGATGGACAGCGGGGGAAAAACTGTTTTTT.

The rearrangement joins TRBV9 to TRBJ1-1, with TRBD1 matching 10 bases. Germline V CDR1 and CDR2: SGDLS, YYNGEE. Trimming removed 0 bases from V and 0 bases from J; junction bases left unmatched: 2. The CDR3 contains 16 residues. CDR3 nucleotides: TGTGCCAGCAGCGTAGTGACAGGGGGCGTGAACACTGAAGCTTTCTTT. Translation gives CASSVVTGGVNTEAFF. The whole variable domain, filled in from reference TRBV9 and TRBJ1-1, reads DSGVTQTPKHLITATGQRVTLRCSPRSGDLSVYWYQQSLDQGLQFLIQYYNGEERAKGNILERFSAQQFPDLHSELNLSSLELGDSALYFCASSVVTGGVNTEAFFGQGTRLTVV.

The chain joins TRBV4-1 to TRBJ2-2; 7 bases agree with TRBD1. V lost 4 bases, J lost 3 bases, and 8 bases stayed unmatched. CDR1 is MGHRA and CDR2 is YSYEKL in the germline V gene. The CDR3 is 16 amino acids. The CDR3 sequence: CASSRRGQPHTGELFF. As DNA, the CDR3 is TGCGCCAGCAGCCGCAGGGGACAGCCTCACACCGGGGAGCTGTTTTTT.

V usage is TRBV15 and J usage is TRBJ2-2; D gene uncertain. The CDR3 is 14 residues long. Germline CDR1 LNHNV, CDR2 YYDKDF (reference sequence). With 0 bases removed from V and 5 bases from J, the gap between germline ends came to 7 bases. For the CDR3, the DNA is TGTGCCACCAGCAGAGAACCGCGAACCGGGGAGCTGTTTTTT. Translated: CATSREPRTGELFF.

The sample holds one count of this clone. Here the CDR3 DNA reads TGCGCCAGCAGCGAGATAACAGGATTGAACACTGAAGCTTTCTTT. Translation gives CASSEITGLNTEAFF. The chain is built from TRBV5-1 and TRBJ1-1; a possible D gene is TRBD1 (5 bases). Germline CDR1 reads SGHRS; CDR2 reads YFSETQ. This CDR3 spans 15 amino acids. The V gene lost 4 bases and the J gene lost 0 bases, with 13 bases spanning the gap.

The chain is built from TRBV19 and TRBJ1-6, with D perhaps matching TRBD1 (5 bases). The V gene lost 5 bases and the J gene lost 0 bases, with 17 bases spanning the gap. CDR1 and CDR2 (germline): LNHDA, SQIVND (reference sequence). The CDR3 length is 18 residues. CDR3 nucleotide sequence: TGTGCCAGTAGTCGGAAGACAGCAATAAGCTCCTATAATTCACCCCTCCACTTT. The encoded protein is CASSRKTAISSYNSPLHF.

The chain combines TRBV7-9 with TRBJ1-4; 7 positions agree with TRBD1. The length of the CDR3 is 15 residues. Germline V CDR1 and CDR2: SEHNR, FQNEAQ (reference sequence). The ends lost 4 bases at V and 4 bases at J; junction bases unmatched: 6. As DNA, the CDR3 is TGTGCCAGCAGCTCCAGGGGGTCTGGTAATGAAAAACTGTTTTTT. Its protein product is CASSSRGSGNEKLFF.

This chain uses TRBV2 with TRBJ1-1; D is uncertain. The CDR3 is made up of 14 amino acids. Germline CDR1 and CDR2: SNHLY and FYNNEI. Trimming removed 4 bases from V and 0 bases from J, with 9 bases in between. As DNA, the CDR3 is TGTGCCAGCAGTGTTCGTCAGTTGAACACTGAAGCTTTCTTT. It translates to CASSVRQLNTEAFF.

The CDR3 DNA follows: TGTGCCAGCAGTTCCTGGGCAGGGAAGGATTCACCCCTCCACTTT. This sequence encodes CASSSWAGKDSPLHF. This chain joins TRBV27 and TRBJ1-6, with D perhaps matching TRBD1 (5 bases). This CDR3 is 15 amino acids long. Germline CDR1 MNHEY, CDR2 SMNVEV (reference sequence). V shed 4 bases and J shed 8 bases, with 15 bases lying between them.

CDR3 in DNA: TGTGCCAGCAGCCGCGGACTGATTAACTATGGCTACACCTTC. Its protein is CASSRGLINYGYTF. This chain uses TRBV7-8 with TRBJ1-2; D uncertain. Germline assignment: CDR1 SGHVS and CDR2 FQNEAQ. V was shortened by 5 bases and J by 1 base, with 11 bases between the two germline ends. The CDR3 spans 14 residues. Filled out from reference TRBV7-8 and TRBJ1-2, the complete variable domain reads GAGVSQSPRYKVAKRGQDVALRCDPISGHVSLFWYQQALGQGPEFLTYFQNEAQLDKSGLPSDRFFAERPEGSVSTLKIQRTQQEDSAVYLCASSRGLINYGYTFGSGTRLTVV.